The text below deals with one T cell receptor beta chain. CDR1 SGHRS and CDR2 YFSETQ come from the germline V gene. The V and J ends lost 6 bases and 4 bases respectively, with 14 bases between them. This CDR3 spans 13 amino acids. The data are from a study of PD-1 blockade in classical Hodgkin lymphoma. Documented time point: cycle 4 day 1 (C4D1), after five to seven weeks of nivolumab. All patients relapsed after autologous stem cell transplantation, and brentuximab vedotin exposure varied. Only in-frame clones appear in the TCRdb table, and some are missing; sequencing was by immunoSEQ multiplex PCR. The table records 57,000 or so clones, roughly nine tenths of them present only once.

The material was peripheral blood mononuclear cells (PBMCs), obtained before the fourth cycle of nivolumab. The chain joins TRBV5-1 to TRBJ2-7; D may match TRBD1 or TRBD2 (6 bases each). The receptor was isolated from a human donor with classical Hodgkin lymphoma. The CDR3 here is CASKTEGGYEQYF. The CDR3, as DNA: TGCGCCAGCAAAACAGAAGGGGGGTACGAGCAGTACTTC.